The 9 T cell receptor beta chains below were found in one sample sequenced in a study of blood T cell repertoires in COVID-19. TCRdb's copy holds only in-frame clones and misses some; the assay was immunoSEQ multiplex PCR. The table includes some 90,000 clones, 86% detected once. The sequenced sample consisted of peripheral blood. The receptors stem from an elderly woman with acute or convalescent COVID-19.

The chain has TRBV5-4 and TRBJ2-1; 16 nucleotides agree with TRBD2. This CDR3 comprises 18 residues. The germline CDR1 and CDR2 sequences are SGHNT and YYREEE (reference sequence). The V and J ends lost 1 base and 9 bases, in that order; junction bases with no gene match: 10. CDR3 loop: CASSLLGLAGGRLIEQFF. CDR3 in DNA: TGTGCCAGCAGCTTGTTGGGACTAGCGGGGGGGCGGCTGATTGAGCAGTTCTTC.

This chain links TRBV9 with TRBJ1-5; 7 nucleotides line up with TRBD1. V shed 4 bases, J shed 3 bases, and the junction held 4 bases outside the gene matches. The CDR3 is made up of 14 amino acids. Germline assignment: CDR1 SGDLS and CDR2 YYNGEE. The CDR3 DNA is TGTGCCAGCAGCTCCGGGACAGTCAATCAGCCCCAGCATTTT. It encodes CASSSGTVNQPQHF.

The chain links TRBV28 to TRBJ2-3, with TRBD2 identical over 11 bases. Germline CDR1 and CDR2: MDHEN and SYDVKM. CDR3 length: 15 residues. The trim removed 6 bases at V and 5 bases at J, leaving 7 bases unmatched. Here the CDR3 DNA reads TGTGCCAGCAGGCGTAGCGGGGGGGCAAAAGATACGCAGTATTTT. It codes for CASRRSGGAKDTQYF.

The gene calls are TRBV5-4 and TRBJ2-1, with 9 bases that match TRBD1. Per germline, CDR1 SGHNT and CDR2 YYREEE (reference sequence). This CDR3 region has 15 residues. Losses at the gene ends were 4 bases for V and 6 bases for J; bases not matched to a gene: 8. CDR3 region: CASSPAGTGFNEQFF. The CDR3, as DNA: TGTGCCAGCAGCCCCGCCGGGACAGGGTTCAATGAGCAGTTCTTC. Complete variable domain (other parts from reference TRBV5-4 and TRBJ2-1): ETGVTQSPTHLIKTRGQQVTLRCSSQSGHNTVSWYQQALGQGPQFIFQYYREEENGRGNFPPRFSGLQFPNYSSELNVNALELDDSALYLCASSPAGTGFNEQFFGPGTRLTVL.

The chain combines TRBV6-1 with TRBJ2-1; 8 nucleotides align to TRBD2. J lost 8 bases, V lost 1 base, and 7 bases had no gene match. Germline CDR1 is MNHNS and CDR2 is SASEGT. There are 15 residues in the CDR3. The CDR3 DNA sequence: TGTGCCAGCAGTGAAGGGAGGACTAGCATCTATGAGCAGTTCTTC. Protein: CASSEGRTSIYEQFF.

The rearrangement joins TRBV12-5 to TRBJ2-5; D unresolved. Between the trimmed V and J ends, which lost 6 bases and 1 base, there was a span of 12 bases. The CDR3 spans 14 residues. Germline CDR1 LGHNT, CDR2 FRNRAP. The CDR3 DNA sequence: TGTGCTAGTGGGACCAGGAACCTCCAAGAGACCCAGTACTTC. Amino acid sequence: CASGTRNLQETQYF.

The gene calls are TRBV12-3 or TRBV12-4 and TRBJ2-5; D remains unclear. Trimming shortened V by 6 bases and J by 4 bases, and 6 bases separated the two germline ends. This CDR3 has 11 residues. The CDR3 loop is CASRRRETQYF. The CDR3 bases are TGTGCCAGCAGGAGAAGAGAGACCCAGTACTTC.

J is TRBJ1-4 and V is TRBV7-3; maybe TRBD1 (6 bases). This CDR3 has 13 residues. Germline lookup yields CDR1 SGHTA and CDR2 FQGTGA. The V end was cut by 11 bases, the J end by 4 bases, with 14 bases between. CDR3 nucleotide sequence: TGTGCCTGTGGGGGCGGTCATAATGAAAAACTGTTTTTT. Protein product: CACGGGHNEKLFF. The entire variable domain, with the rest obtained from reference TRBV7-3 and TRBJ1-4, is as follows: GAGVSQTPSNKVTEKGKYVELRCDPISGHTALYWYRQSLGQGPEFLIYFQGTGAADDSGLPNDRFFAVRPEGSVSTLKIQRTERGDSAVYLCACGGGHNEKLFFGSGTQLSVL.

This chain joins TRBV2 and TRBJ2-3, with 8 bases that match TRBD2. In germline, CDR1 is SNHLY, CDR2 FYNNEI. J gave up 6 bases and V 7 bases, and 12 bases lay outside the gene matches. The CDR3 spans 15 residues. As DNA, the CDR3 is TGTGCCAGCATCCCACGCGGGGGGCCATGGGATACGCAGTATTTT. Translated, it gives CASIPRGGPWDTQYF. The variable domain in full, with the rest retrieved from reference TRBV2 and TRBJ2-3, is EPEVTQTPSHQVTQMGQEVILRCVPISNHLYFYWYRQILGQKVEFLVSFYNNEISEKSEIFDDQFSVERPDGSNFTLKIRSTKLEDSAMYFCASIPRGGPWDTQYFGPGTRLTVL.